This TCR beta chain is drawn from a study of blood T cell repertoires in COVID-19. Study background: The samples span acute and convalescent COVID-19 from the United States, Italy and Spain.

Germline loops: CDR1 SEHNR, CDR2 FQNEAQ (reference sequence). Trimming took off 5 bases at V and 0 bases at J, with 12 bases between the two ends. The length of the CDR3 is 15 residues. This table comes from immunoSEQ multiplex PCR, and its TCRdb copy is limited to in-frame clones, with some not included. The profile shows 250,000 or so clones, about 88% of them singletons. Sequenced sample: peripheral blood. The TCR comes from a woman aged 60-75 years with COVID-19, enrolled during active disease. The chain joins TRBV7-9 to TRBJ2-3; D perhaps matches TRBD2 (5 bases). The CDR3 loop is CASSHYGGSTDTQYF. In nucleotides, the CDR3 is TGTGCCAGCAGCCACTATGGAGGTAGCACAGATACGCAGTATTTT.